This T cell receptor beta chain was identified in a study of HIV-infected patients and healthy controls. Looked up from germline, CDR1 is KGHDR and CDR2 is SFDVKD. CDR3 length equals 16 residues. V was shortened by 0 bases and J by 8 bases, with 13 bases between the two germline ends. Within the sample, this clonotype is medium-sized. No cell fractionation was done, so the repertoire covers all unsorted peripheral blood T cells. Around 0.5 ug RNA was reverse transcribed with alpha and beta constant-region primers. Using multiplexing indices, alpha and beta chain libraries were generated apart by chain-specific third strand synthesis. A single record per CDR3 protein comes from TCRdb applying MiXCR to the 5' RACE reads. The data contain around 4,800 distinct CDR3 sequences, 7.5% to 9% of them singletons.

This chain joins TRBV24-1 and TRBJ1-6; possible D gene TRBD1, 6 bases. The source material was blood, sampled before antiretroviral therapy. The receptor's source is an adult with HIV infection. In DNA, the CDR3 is TGTGCCACCAGTGATTTGTCCCGGGACATGCATTCACCCCTCCACTTT. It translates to CATSDLSRDMHSPLHF.